Described below is a single T cell receptor (beta chain) sequence and its context. What it binds is unknown. Sample donors were healthy Caucasian individuals that came from Russia, aged about 6 to 95. Per sample, a minimum of 6 million PBMCs were isolated. These data are taken from a study of blood T cells in healthy people across ages. Study outcomes and limitations: TCR beta diversity per million T cells fell roughly linearly with age. PBMCs that were unsorted prevented a conclusive naive versus antigen-experienced comparison.

Alongside a J-beta primer mix, a sample-barcoded 5' primer served in a second PCR lasting about 7 to 11 cycles. TCRdb redid the calling of the 5' RACE reads with MiXCR, one entry per CDR3 protein. The data hold about 1,500,000 distinct CDR3 sequences, with 28% observed a single time. V lost 2 bases, J lost 5 bases, and 6 bases stayed unmatched. The CDR3 length is 17 residues. CDR1 SEHNR and CDR2 FQNEAQ come from the germline V gene (reference sequence). The source material was blood. The chain links TRBV7-9 to TRBJ2-2; 12 bases match TRBD2. The clonotype was recovered from a young woman in good health. The CDR3 loop is CASSLLAGGPGTGELFF. The DNA of the CDR3 is TGTGCCAGCAGCTTACTAGCGGGAGGGCCCGGGACCGGGGAGCTGTTTTTT.